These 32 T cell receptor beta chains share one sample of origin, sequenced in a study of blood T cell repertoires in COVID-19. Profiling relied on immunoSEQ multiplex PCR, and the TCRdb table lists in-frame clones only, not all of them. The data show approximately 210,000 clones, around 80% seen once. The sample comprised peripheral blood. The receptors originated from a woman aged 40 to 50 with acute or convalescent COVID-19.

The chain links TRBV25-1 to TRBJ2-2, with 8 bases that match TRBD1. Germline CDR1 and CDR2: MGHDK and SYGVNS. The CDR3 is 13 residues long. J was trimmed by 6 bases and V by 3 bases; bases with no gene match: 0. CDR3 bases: TGTGCCAGCAGTGAGACAGGGGCCGGGGAGCTGTTTTTT. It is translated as CASSETGAGELFF.

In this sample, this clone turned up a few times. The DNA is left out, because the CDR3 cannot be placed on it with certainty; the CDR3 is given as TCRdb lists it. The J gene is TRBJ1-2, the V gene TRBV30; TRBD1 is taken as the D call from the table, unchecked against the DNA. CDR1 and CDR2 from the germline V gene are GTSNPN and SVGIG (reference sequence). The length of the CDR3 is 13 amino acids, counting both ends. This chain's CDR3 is CAWSVGTGNLGTF.

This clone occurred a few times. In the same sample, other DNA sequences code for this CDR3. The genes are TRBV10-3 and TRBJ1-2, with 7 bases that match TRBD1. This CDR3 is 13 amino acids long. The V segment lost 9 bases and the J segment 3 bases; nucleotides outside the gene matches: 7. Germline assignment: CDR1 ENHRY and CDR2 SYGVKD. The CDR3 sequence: CAISGTVDYGYTF. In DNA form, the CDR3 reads TGTGCCATTTCTGGGACAGTGGACTATGGCTACACCTTC.

The CDR3 protein is CASSPEGGELFF. The DNA of the CDR3 is TGCGCCAGCAGCCCCGAGGGAGGGGAGCTGTTTTTT. V and J are TRBV4-3 and TRBJ2-2, with D tentatively TRBD2 (5 bases). Per germline, CDR1 LGHNA and CDR2 YSLEER. V was clipped by 4 bases and J by 8 bases, with 8 bases between them. This CDR3 has 12 residues.

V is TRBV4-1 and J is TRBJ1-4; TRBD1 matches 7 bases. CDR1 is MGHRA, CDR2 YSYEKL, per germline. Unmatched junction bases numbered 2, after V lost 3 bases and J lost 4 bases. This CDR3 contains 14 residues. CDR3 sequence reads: CASSQTGINEKLFF. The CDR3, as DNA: TGCGCCAGCAGCCAGACAGGGATTAATGAAAAACTGTTTTTT.

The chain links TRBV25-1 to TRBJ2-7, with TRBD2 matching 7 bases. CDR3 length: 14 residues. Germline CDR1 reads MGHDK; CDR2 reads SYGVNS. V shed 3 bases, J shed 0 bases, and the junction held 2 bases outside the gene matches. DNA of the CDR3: TGTGCCAGCAGTGACCCGGGGGGCTCCTACGAGCAGTACTTC. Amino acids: CASSDPGGSYEQYF.

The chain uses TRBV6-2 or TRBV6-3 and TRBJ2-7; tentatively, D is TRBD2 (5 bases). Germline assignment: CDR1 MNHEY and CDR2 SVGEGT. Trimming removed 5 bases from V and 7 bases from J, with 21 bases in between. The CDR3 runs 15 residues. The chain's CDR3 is CASSHASDGGGEQYF. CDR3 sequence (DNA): TGTGCCAGCAGTCACGCCTCGGACGGCGGAGGAGAGCAGTACTTC.

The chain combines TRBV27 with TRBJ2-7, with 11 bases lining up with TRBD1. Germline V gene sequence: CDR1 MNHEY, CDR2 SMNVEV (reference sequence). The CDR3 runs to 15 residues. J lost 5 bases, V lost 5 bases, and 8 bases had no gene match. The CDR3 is CASSDGQGARHEQYF. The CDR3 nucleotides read TGTGCCAGCAGTGACGGACAGGGGGCGCGGCACGAGCAGTACTTC.

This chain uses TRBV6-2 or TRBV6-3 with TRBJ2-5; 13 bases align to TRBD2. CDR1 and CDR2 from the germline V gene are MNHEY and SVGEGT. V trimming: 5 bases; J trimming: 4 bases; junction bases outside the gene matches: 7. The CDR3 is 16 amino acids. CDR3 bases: TGTGCCAGCAGTACTGGGACTAGCGGGATGAGAGAGACCCAGTACTTC. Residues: CASSTGTSGMRETQYF.

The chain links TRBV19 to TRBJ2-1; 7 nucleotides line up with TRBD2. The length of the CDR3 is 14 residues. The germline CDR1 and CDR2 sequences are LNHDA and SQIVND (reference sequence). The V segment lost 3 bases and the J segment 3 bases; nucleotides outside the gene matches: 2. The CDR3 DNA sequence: TGTGCCAGTAGTATGGCTAGCGGCTACAATGAGCAGTTCTTC. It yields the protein CASSMASGYNEQFF.

The CDR3 here is CASTRGGGGDTQYF. For the CDR3, the DNA is TGTGCCAGCACCAGGGGAGGGGGGGGAGATACGCAGTATTTT. The rearrangement links TRBV2 to TRBJ2-3, with D tentatively TRBD2 (7 bases). The CDR3 runs 14 residues. Trimming cost V 7 bases and J 5 bases, with 16 bases left between them. Germline CDR1 is SNHLY and CDR2 is FYNNEI. The whole variable domain, filled in from reference TRBV2 and TRBJ2-3, reads EPEVTQTPSHQVTQMGQEVILRCVPISNHLYFYWYRQILGQKVEFLVSFYNNEISEKSEIFDDQFSVERPDGSNFTLKIRSTKLEDSAMYFCASTRGGGGDTQYFGPGTRLTVL.

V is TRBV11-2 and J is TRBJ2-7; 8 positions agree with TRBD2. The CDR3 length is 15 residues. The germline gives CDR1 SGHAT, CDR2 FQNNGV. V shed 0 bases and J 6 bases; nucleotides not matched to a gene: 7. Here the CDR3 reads CASSLDTQRGTEQYF. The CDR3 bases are TGTGCCAGCAGCTTAGATACCCAGCGGGGGACCGAGCAGTACTTC. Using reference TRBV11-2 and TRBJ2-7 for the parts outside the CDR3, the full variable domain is EAGVAQSPRYKIIEKRQSVAFWCNPISGHATLYWYQQILGQGPKLLIQFQNNGVVDDSQLPKDRFSAERLKGVDSTLKIQPAKLEDSAVYLCASSLDTQRGTEQYFGPGTRLTVT.

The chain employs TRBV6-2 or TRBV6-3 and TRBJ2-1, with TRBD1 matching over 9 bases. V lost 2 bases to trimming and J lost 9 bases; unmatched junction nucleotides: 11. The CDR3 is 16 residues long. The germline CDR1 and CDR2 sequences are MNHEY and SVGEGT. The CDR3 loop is CASSYMAGTGKGEQFF. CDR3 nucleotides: TGTGCCAGCAGTTACATGGCCGGGACAGGGAAAGGTGAGCAGTTCTTC.

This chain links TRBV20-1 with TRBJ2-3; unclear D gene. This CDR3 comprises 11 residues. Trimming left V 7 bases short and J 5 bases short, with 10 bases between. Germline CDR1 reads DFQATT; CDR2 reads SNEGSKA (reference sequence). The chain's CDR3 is CSERRGDTQYF. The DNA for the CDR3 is TGCAGTGAGCGTCGAGGAGATACGCAGTATTTT.

This CDR3 reads CASSQPGHANTGELFF. CDR3 nucleotide sequence: TGTGCCAGCAGCCAACCGGGACACGCGAACACCGGGGAGCTGTTTTTT. This chain joins TRBV14 and TRBJ2-2; maybe TRBD1 (6 bases). Trimming pared 2 bases from V and 0 bases from J, leaving 10 bases between. Germline V gene sequence: CDR1 SGHDN, CDR2 FVKESK. The CDR3 loop spans 16 amino acids.

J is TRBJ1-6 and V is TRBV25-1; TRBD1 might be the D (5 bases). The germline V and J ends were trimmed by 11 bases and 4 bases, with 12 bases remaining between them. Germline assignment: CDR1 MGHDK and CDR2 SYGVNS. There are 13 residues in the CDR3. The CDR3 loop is CACRDSYNSPLHF. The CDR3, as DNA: TGTGCCTGCCGGGACTCTTATAATTCACCCCTCCACTTT.

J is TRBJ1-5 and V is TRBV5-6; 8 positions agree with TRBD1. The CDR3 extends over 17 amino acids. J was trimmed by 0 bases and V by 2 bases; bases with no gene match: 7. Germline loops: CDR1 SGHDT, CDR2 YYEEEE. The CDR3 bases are TGTGCCAGCAGCTTTGGGAGGACAGGGACTAGCAATCAGCCCCAGCATTTT. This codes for CASSFGRTGTSNQPQHF.

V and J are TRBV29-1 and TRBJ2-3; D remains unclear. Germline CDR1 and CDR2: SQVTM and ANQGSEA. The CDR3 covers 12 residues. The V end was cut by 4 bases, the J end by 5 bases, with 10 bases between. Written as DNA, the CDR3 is TGCAGCGTTGGACAAACTCAAGATACGCAGTATTTT. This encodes CSVGQTQDTQYF.

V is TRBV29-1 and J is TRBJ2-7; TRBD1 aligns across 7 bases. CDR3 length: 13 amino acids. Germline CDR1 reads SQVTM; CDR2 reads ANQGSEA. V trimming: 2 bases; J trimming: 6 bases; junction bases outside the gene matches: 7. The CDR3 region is CSVEQGQTGEQYF. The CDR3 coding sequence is TGCAGCGTTGAACAGGGACAGACAGGCGAGCAGTACTTC.

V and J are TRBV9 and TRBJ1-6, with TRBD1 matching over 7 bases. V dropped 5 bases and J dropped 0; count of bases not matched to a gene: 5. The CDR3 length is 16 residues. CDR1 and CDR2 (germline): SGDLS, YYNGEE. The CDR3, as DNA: TGTGCCAGCAGTCCAGGGGGAAGCTCCTATAATTCACCCCTCCACTTT. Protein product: CASSPGGSSYNSPLHF.

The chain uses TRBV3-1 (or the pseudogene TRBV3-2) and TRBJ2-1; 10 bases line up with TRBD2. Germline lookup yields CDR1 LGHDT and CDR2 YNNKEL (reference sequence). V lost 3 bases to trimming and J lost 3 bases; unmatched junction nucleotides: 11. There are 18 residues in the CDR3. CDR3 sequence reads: CASSQGLLAGADYNEQFF. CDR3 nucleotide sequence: TGTGCCAGCAGCCAGGGATTGCTAGCGGGAGCAGACTACAATGAGCAGTTCTTC.

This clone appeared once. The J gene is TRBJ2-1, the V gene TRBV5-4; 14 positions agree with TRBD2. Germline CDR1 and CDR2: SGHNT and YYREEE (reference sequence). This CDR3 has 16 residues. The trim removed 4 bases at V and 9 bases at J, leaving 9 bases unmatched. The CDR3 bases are TGTGCCAGCAGCCCGCGTGGGACTAGCGGGAGAGGTGAGCAGTTCTTC. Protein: CASSPRGTSGRGEQFF.

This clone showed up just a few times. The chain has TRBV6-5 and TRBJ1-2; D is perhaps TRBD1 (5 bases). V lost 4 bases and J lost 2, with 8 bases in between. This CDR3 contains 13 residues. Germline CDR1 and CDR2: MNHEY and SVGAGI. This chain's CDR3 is CASSSGLNYGYTF. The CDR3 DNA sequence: TGTGCCAGCAGTTCGGGACTGAACTATGGCTACACCTTC.

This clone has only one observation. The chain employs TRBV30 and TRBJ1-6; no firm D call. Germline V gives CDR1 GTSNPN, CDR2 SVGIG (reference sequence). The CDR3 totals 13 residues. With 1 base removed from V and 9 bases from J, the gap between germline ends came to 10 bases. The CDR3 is CAWSARVVSPLHF. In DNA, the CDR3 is TGTGCCTGGAGTGCCCGGGTCGTTTCACCCCTCCACTTT.

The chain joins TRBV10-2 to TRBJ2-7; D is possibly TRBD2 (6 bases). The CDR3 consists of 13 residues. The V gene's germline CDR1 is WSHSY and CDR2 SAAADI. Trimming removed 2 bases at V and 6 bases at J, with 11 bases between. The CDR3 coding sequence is TGCGCCAGCAGTGAGGGAGGGGAAATCGAGCAGTACTTC. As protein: CASSEGGEIEQYF.

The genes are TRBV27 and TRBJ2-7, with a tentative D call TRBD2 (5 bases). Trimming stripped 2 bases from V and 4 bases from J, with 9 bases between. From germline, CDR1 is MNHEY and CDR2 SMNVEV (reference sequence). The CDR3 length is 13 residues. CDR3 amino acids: CASSLRPGYEQYF. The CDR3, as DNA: TGTGCCAGCAGTTTAAGGCCGGGGTACGAGCAGTACTTC.

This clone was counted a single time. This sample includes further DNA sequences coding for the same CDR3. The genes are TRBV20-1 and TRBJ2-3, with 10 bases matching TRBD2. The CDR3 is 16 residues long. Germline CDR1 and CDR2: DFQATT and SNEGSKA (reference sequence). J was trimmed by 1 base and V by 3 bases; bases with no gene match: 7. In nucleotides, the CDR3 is TGCAGTGCTAGTGCAACCGGGACTAGCGGCACAGATACGCAGTATTTT. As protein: CSASATGTSGTDTQYF.

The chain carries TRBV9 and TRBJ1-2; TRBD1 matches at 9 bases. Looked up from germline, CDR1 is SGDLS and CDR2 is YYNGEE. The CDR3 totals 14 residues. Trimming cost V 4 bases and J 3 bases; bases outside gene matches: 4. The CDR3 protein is CASSPRDRDYGYTF. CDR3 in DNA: TGTGCCAGCAGCCCCCGGGACAGGGACTATGGCTACACCTTC.

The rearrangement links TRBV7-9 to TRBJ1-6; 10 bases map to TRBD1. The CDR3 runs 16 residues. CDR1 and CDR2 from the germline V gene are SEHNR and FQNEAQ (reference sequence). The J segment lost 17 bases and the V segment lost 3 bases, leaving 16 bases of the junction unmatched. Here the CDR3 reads CASSFDQGQGRSWFHF. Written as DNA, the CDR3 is TGTGCCAGCAGCTTCGACCAGGGACAGGGGAGAAGTTGGTTCCACTTT.

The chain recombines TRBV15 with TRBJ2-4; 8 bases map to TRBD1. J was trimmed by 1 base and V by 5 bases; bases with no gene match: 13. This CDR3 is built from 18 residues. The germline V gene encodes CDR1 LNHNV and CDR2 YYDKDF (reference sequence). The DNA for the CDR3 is TGTGCCACCAGCGGCGATTGGACAGGGAAGTCGGCCAAAAACATTCAGTACTTC. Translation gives CATSGDWTGKSAKNIQYF.

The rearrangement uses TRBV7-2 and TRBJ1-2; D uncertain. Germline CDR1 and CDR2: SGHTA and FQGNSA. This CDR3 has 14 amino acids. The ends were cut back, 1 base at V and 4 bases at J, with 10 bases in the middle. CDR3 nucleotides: TGTGCCAGCAGCTTAGAACACAGAACCTATGGCTACACCTTC. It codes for CASSLEHRTYGYTF.

CDR3 residues: CASSDVPYSTDTQYF. In nucleotides, the CDR3 is TGTGCCAGCAGCGATGTACCCTATAGCACAGATACGCAGTATTTT. This chain joins TRBV6-5 and TRBJ2-3; D is ambiguous. Trimming left V 6 bases short and J 0 bases short, with 13 bases between. The CDR3 has 15 residues. Germline V gene lookup returns CDR1 MNHEY and CDR2 SVGAGI.